Listed below are T cell receptor beta chains from one sample, sequenced in a study of T cells in Graves' hyperthyroidism and ophthalmopathy. MiXCR, applied by TCRdb to the multiplex PCR reads, yields one record per CDR3 protein. Here the sample spans just under 750,000 distinct CDR3 sequences, 35% being singletons. Material: blood. The source is a woman aged 40 to 49 with Graves' hyperthyroidism. The conserved cysteine and the conserved F or W are not part of the CDR3 here. Each record gives: J gene, CDR3 length, V gene, CDR3 protein.

TRBJ1-1	14	TRBV6-6	ASSKSAGQRYTEAF
TRBJ1-1	10	TRBV29-1	SSDLGGTEAF
TRBJ2-2	10	TRBV29-1	SVGGRGGELF
TRBJ1-2	12	TRBV20-1	SARMEGRRYGYT
TRBJ1-2	11	TRBV7-6	ASSFKQGGGYT
TRBJ1-2	12	TRBV4-3	ASRDSSSNYGYT
TRBJ1-2	14	TRBV7-9	ASSLASDKQNYGYT
TRBJ1-1	13	TRBV5-4	ASSSPGIEVTEAF
TRBJ2-5	10	TRBV5-5	ASNWGWETQY
TRBJ1-6	15	TRBV7-9	ASSLSRTAGHNSPLH
TRBJ1-6	11	TRBV12-3/TRBV12-4	ASSESPNSPLH
TRBJ2-1	11	TRBV11-2	ASSLRGFGEQF
TRBJ1-4	13	TRBV9	ASSVGHWGDEKLF
TRBJ2-5	12	TRBV6-1	ASSLGGGPRTQY
TRBJ2-3	11	TRBV20-1	SATRTSQNTQY
TRBJ2-7	11	TRBV2	AAKRDTTYGQY
TRBJ1-3	10	TRBV19	ASISTGNTMY
TRBJ1-5	11	TRBV29-1	SVVARDNQPQH
TRBJ2-7	12	TRBV10-3	AITRAGSSYEQY
TRBJ1-3	14	TRBV25-1	ASSQGPGASGNTIY
TRBJ2-5	13	TRBV20-1	SARDELAGKETQY
TRBJ1-2	15	TRBV5-1	ASSLTRRLSVPYGYT
TRBJ1-2	14	TRBV6-5	ASSSSFYDGLYGYT
TRBJ1-5	14	TRBV5-6	ASSLGTWYSNQPQH